The 10 T cell receptor beta chains listed next were all sequenced from one sample in a study of molecular identifiers for immune sequencing clone quantification. TCRdb redid the calling of the PCR reads with MiXCR, one entry per CDR3 protein. The sample contains over 550,000 distinct CDR3 sequences, around 25% of which appear only once. Input material: naive CD8+ T cells from blood, with Jurkat cell RNA spiked in. As for subset: FACS-sorted CD8+CD4-CCR7+CD45RA+ naive T cells. Receptor source: a human donor in good health. Some libraries in this study had Jurkat cell RNA spiked in.

The sample holds one count of this clonotype. One junction end does not reproduce the germline sequence, and a read error may be involved. The rearrangement uses TRBV27 and TRBJ2-7; D uncertain. From germline, CDR1 is MNHEY and CDR2 SMNVEV (reference sequence). The CDR3 spans 15 residues. CDR3 sequence (DNA): TGTACCAGCAAGGTAGGCCCGGCGAGTTCCTACGAGCAGTACTTC. It translates to CTSKVGPASSYEQYF.

This clonotype was seen many times. The V gene is TRBV5-1, the J gene TRBJ2-2, with 7 bases that match TRBD2. CDR3 length: 16 residues. Losses at the gene ends were 0 bases for V and 5 bases for J; bases not matched to a gene: 7. Germline V gives CDR1 SGHRS, CDR2 YFSETQ. In DNA form, the CDR3 reads TGCGCCAGCAGCTTGGAGCCTAGCGGAAATACCGGGGAGCTGTTTTTT. Translating gives CASSLEPSGNTGELFF.

In this sample, this clonotype turned up many times. This chain joins TRBV10-3 and TRBJ2-1; 8 nucleotides match TRBD1. CDR1 is ENHRY, CDR2 SYGVKD, per germline. The length of the CDR3 is 16 residues. After removal of 0 bases from V and 2 bases from J, the junction contained 3 bases not matched to a gene. CDR3 bases: TGTGCCATCAGTGAGTCGGGGACAGGAGCCTACAATGAGCAGTTCTTC. Translation: CAISESGTGAYNEQFF.

This clonotype was found a few times. This chain uses TRBV29-1 with TRBJ2-7; 12 nucleotides match TRBD2. The CDR3 runs 13 residues. With 5 bases clipped from V and 2 bases from J, the junction kept 1 base outside the gene matches. Germline CDR1 SQVTM, CDR2 ANQGSEA. CDR3 DNA: TGCAGCGTTCCTAGCGGGAGGGCCTACGAGCAGTACTTC. This sequence encodes CSVPSGRAYEQYF.

The sample holds a few counts of this clonotype. The genes are TRBV4-3 and TRBJ1-3, with 7 bases aligning to TRBD1. There are 17 residues in the CDR3. With V trimmed by 6 bases and J by 3 bases, 14 bases remained unmatched. CDR1 LGHNA and CDR2 YSLEER come from the germline V gene. The CDR3 coding sequence is TGCGCCAGCAGTCGGGACAGCGTGAGTTCGTTTGGAAACACCATATATTTT. Encoded protein: CASSRDSVSSFGNTIYF.

This clonotype was seen many times. The rearrangement links TRBV7-3 to TRBJ2-5; no firm D call. Germline V gene sequence: CDR1 SGHTA, CDR2 FQGTGA. The CDR3 covers 13 residues. Between the trimmed V and J ends, which lost 5 bases and 2 bases, there was a span of 9 bases. CDR3 bases: TGTGCCAGCAGCCCCGACGGTCAAGAGACCCAGTACTTC. Translation: CASSPDGQETQYF.

In its sample, this clonotype was seen many times. The J gene is TRBJ1-6, the V gene TRBV19; D is perhaps TRBD1 (5 bases). Trimming stripped 4 bases from V and 4 bases from J, with 11 bases between. This CDR3 is 15 amino acids long. Germline V lookup: CDR1 LNHDA, CDR2 SQIVND (reference sequence). The CDR3 DNA reads TGTGCCAGTAGTACTGGGACGGCTTATAATTCACCCCTCCACTTT. Encoded protein: CASSTGTAYNSPLHF. Together with reference TRBV19 and TRBJ1-6, the CDR3 gives the full variable domain: DGGITQSPKYLFRKEGQNVTLSCEQNLNHDAMYWYRQDPGQGLRLIYYSQIVNDFQKGDIAEGYSVSREKKESFPLTVTSAQKNPTAFYLCASSTGTAYNSPLHFGNGTRLTVT.

The sample holds a few counts of this clonotype. A much larger clone lies a single base off, so this may be a read error. The chain carries TRBV29-1 and TRBJ2-7, with a possible D match to TRBD1 (6 bases). The V gene's germline CDR1 is SQVTM and CDR2 ANQGSEA. V lost 6 bases to trimming and J lost 3 bases, with 24 bases between them. The CDR3 has 16 residues. CDR3: CSVGPGTRGGNYEQYF. The DNA for the CDR3 is TGCAGCGTCGGACCCGGGACCAGGGGTGGTAACTACGAGCAGTACTTC.

As to this clonotype: This may come from a read error, since a much larger clone is one base off. This chain uses TRBV13 with TRBJ2-3; D unclear. The V end lost 4 bases, the J end lost 1 base, and 12 bases lay between the germline ends. CDR3 length: 15 residues. Germline V gene sequence: CDR1 PRHDT, CDR2 FYEKMQ (reference sequence). The CDR3 protein is CASSSGYRGTDTQYF. The CDR3 DNA reads as TGTGCCAGCAGCTCAGGATACCGGGGCACAGATACGCAGTATTTT.

This clonotype turned up a few times. This sequence joins TRBV20-1 and TRBJ1-1, with a weak D call TRBD1 (5 bases). V lost 0 bases and J 0 bases, leaving 8 bases between the germline ends. CDR1 is DFQATT, CDR2 SNEGSKA, per germline (reference sequence). This CDR3 has 14 amino acids. CDR3 sequence reads: CSARDQGLNTEAFF. The CDR3 coding sequence is TGCAGTGCTAGAGATCAGGGATTGAACACTGAAGCTTTCTTT.